A selection of T cell receptor beta chains follows, all from one sample in a study of control samples from healthy donors and cancer patients. Clones were sequenced by immunoSEQ multiplex PCR, and TCRdb holds only the in-frame ones, with some missing. The sample yields 1,500 to 2,500 clones, around 78% seen once. Specimen: formalin-fixed, paraffin-embedded tissue. Receptors were obtained from a female donor with lung cancer. Each CDR3 is given with its conserved first and last residue. The order of the fields is D gene, J gene, V gene, clone size, CDR3 protein, CDR3 DNA. D genes are given only for firm matches. For some rows the clone size is stated as once, few or many, or as a class when expanded; others skip it.

>NA|TRBJ2-1|TRBV7-6|NA
CASSLLAVQGSSYNEQFF
TGTGCCAGCAGCTTATTGGCGGTGCAGGGGAGCTCCTACAATGAGCAGTTCTTC
>TRBD1|TRBJ1-2|TRBV11-2|NA
CASSLGGGYGYTF
TGTGCCAGCAGCTTAGGAGGGGGCTATGGCTATACCTTC
>TRBD2|TRBJ2-3|TRBV4-1|NA
CASSLAGVPDTQYF
TGCGCCAGCAGCCTTGCGGGAGTCCCAGATACGCAGTATTTT
>TRBD1|TRBJ1-1|TRBV5-1|once
CASGTGALNTEAFF
TGCGCCAGCGGGACAGGGGCTTTGAACACTGAAGCTTTCTTT
>TRBD2|TRBJ2-5|TRBV7-8|NA
CASVSGGHQETQYF
TGTGCCAGCGTCAGCGGGGGGCACCAAGAGACCCAGTACTTC
>NA|TRBJ1-4|TRBV5-1|NA
CASSLVDAEKLFF
TGCGCCAGCAGCTTGGTCGATGCTGAAAAACTGTTTTTT
>TRBD1|TRBJ1-2|TRBV5-6|NA
CASSLVGQVPYGYTF
TGTGCCAGCAGCTTGGTGGGACAGGTACCCTATGGCTACACCTTC
>NA|TRBJ1-1|TRBV10-1|NA
CASSAASGTEAFF
TGCGCCAGCAGTGCGGCCTCGGGCACTGAAGCTTTCTTT
>TRBD2|TRBJ2-1|TRBV3-1/TRBV3-2|few
CASSQDSSGSREQFF
TGTGCCAGCAGCCAAGACTCTAGCGGGAGTCGAGAGCAGTTCTTC
>TRBD1|TRBJ1-1|TRBV19|NA
CASSSQGASTEAFF
TGTGCCAGTAGTTCACAGGGGGCTTCAACTGAAGCTTTCTTT
>NA|TRBJ2-7|TRBV5-1|NA
CASSFSPTTYEQYF
TGCGCCAGCAGCTTTTCACCTACAACCTACGAGCAGTACTTC
>TRBD1|TRBJ1-2|TRBV6-4|NA
CASSDTGQGVGGYTF
TGTGCCAGCAGTGACACCGGACAGGGAGTAGGAGGCTACACCTTC
>NA|TRBJ1-1|TRBV29-1|NA
CSVETVGTVKRAFF
TGCAGCGTTGAGACAGTGGGTACTGTAAAGCGAGCTTTCTTT
>NA|TRBJ1-1|TRBV7-9|NA
CASRRSGEAFF
TGTGCCAGCAGAAGATCAGGGGAAGCTTTCTTT
>TRBD1|TRBJ1-1|TRBV19|NA
CASSSAGGGWENTEAFF
TGTGCCAGTAGTTCAGCAGGGGGAGGTTGGGAGAACACTGAAGCTTTCTTT
>TRBD1|TRBJ2-2|TRBV11-3|NA
CASSFRWTGRNTGELFF
TGTGCCAGCAGCTTCAGGTGGACAGGGAGGAACACCGGGGAGCTGTTTTTT
>NA|TRBJ2-7|TRBV7-8|few
CASSFTGYEQYF
TGTGCCAGCAGCTTCACAGGCTACGAGCAGTACTTC
>TRBD2|TRBJ2-2|TRBV9|NA
CASSVGAGGVSAGELFF
TGTGCCAGCAGCGTAGGGGCGGGAGGGGTAAGCGCCGGGGAGCTGTTTTTT
>NA|TRBJ2-4|TRBV14|once
CASSQARAVNIQYF
TGTGCCAGCAGCCAAGCCAGGGCTGTGAACATTCAGTACTTC
>NA|TRBJ2-1|TRBV6-5|NA
CATLGHFPHEQFF
TGTGCCACCCTGGGACACTTTCCCCATGAGCAGTTCTTC
>NA|TRBJ2-7|TRBV5-1|NA
CASSRPGNF
TGCGCCAGCAGCAGACCCGGGAACTTC
>NA|TRBJ1-1|TRBV28|NA
CASSFPAGIGGNTEAFF
TGTGCCAGCAGTTTTCCCGCGGGTATCGGAGGCAACACTGAAGCTTTCTTT
>NA|TRBJ1-1|TRBV5-4|NA
CASGHQNTEAFF
TGTGCCAGCGGTCACCAGAACACTGAAGCTTTCTTT
>NA|TRBJ2-7|TRBV28|NA
CASGSGFLSYEQYF
TGTGCCAGCGGTTCAGGTTTTTTGTCGTACGAGCAGTACTTC
>TRBD2|TRBJ2-7|TRBV5-1|few
CASRSGSQSSYEQYF
TGCGCCAGCCGGAGCGGGAGCCAGAGCTCCTACGAGCAGTACTTC
>NA|TRBJ2-6|TRBV4-1|once
CASSQDPGALAGANVLTF
TGCGCCAGCAGCCAAGATCCGGGGGCATTGGCTGGGGCCAACGTCCTGACTTTC
>NA|TRBJ2-4|TRBV5-6|few
CASSQANIQYF
TGTGCCAGCAGTCAGGCCAACATTCAGTACTTC
>NA|TRBJ1-1|TRBV28|once
CASSLSRFEAFF
TGTGCCAGCAGTTTATCTAGGTTTGAAGCTTTCTTT
>NA|TRBJ2-7|TRBV5-5|once
CASSHATQYEQYF
TGTGCCAGCAGCCACGCAACCCAATACGAGCAGTACTTC
>NA|TRBJ2-5|TRBV7-9|NA
CASSLMGEQETQYF
TGTGCCAGCAGCTTAATGGGAGAACAAGAGACCCAGTACTTC
>TRBD1|TRBJ1-1|TRBV14|NA
CASSPGTAAQSTEAFF
TGTGCCAGCAGCCCTGGGACAGCGGCCCAAAGCACTGAAGCTTTCTTT
>NA|TRBJ1-6|TRBV9|NA
CASSVRSENSPLHF
TGTGCCAGCAGCGTAAGGAGTGAAAATTCACCCCTCCACTTT
>TRBD2|TRBJ2-1|TRBV3-1/TRBV3-2|NA
CASSLRRTSGYNEQFF
TGTGCCAGCAGCCTCCGTAGGACTAGCGGCTACAATGAGCAGTTCTTC
>NA|TRBJ1-1|TRBV5-8|NA
CASSLEKRRGMNTEAFF
TGTGCCAGCAGCTTGGAGAAGCGTCGCGGGATGAACACTGAAGCTTTCTTT
>NA|TRBJ2-5|TRBV6-6|NA
CASSLASETQYF
TGTGCCAGCAGTTTGGCTTCGGAGACCCAGTACTTC
>NA|TRBJ2-7|TRBV9|NA
CASSASGFSYEQYF
TGTGCCAGCAGCGCCTCCGGGTTCTCCTACGAGCAGTACTTC
>TRBD1|TRBJ1-2|TRBV29-1|NA
CSAWGGQGDGYTF
TGCAGCGCTTGGGGGGGACAGGGTGATGGCTACACCTTC
>NA|TRBJ2-7|TRBV6-6|few
CASRPTTGEQYF
TGTGCCAGCAGACCAACTACGGGGGAGCAGTACTTC
>NA|TRBJ2-1|TRBV27|NA
CASSLTSWRGLSYNEQFF
TGTGCCAGCAGTTTAACATCGTGGAGAGGCCTCTCCTACAATGAGCAGTTCTTC
>NA|TRBJ1-1|TRBV5-6|NA
CASSHRAIPTEAFF
TGTGCCAGCAGCCATCGGGCCATCCCCACTGAAGCTTTCTTT
>NA|TRBJ2-5|TRBV9|NA
CASSVVMGETQYF
TGTGCCAGCAGCGTAGTCATGGGAGAGACCCAGTACTTC
>NA|TRBJ2-4|TRBV7-2|NA
CASSQKQLAKNIQYF
TGTGCCAGCAGCCAAAAACAGTTAGCCAAAAACATTCAGTACTTC
>NA|TRBJ1-1|TRBV28|NA
CASSSGHRTEAFF
TGTGCCAGCAGTTCCGGACATAGGACTGAAGCTTTCTTT
>NA|TRBJ2-1|TRBV10-3|NA
CAISDPNREQFF
TGTGCCATCAGTGACCCGAACCGAGAGCAGTTCTTC
>NA|TRBJ2-5|TRBV6-4|once
CARGLSEEPETQYF
TGTGCCAGAGGTCTGAGCGAGGAGCCAGAGACCCAGTACTTC
>NA|TRBJ1-4|TRBV2|NA
CASSEPGTSEKLFF
TGTGCCAGCAGTGAGCCTGGGACTAGTGAAAAACTGTTTTTT
>TRBD2|TRBJ2-1|TRBV4-3|NA
CASSSRAGRAYNEQFF
TGCGCCAGCAGCTCACGGGCAGGGAGGGCCTACAATGAGCAGTTCTTC
>NA|TRBJ2-3|TRBV30|NA
CAWDRGAASTDTQYF
TGTGCCTGGGATCGTGGGGCGGCGAGCACAGATACGCAGTATTTT
>NA|TRBJ1-2|TRBV7-2|NA
CASSLGAPPSGYTF
TGTGCCAGCAGCTTAGGGGCCCCTCCTAGTGGCTACACCTTC
>NA|TRBJ2-7|TRBV7-3|once
CASSLGDTGEQYF
TGTGCCAGCAGCTTAGGTGATACCGGGGAGCAGTACTTC
>NA|TRBJ2-7|TRBV6-5|NA
CASSSSQSSYEQYF
TGTGCCAGCAGCTCAAGCCAGAGCTCCTACGAGCAGTACTTC
>TRBD1|TRBJ1-5|TRBV20-1|NA
CSASDSEGDSQPQHF
TGCAGTGCTAGTGATTCGGAGGGGGACAGTCAGCCCCAGCATTTT
>NA|TRBJ1-1|TRBV20-1|NA
CSARNIGEAFF
TGCAGTGCCAGAAACATTGGTGAAGCTTTCTTT
>TRBD2|TRBJ2-2|TRBV11-3|few
CASSRSGRDTGELFF
TGTGCCAGCAGCCGGAGCGGGAGAGACACCGGGGAGCTGTTTTTT
>NA|TRBJ2-7|TRBV19|large
CASSWGSRYEQYF
TGTGCCAGTAGTTGGGGTTCAAGATACGAGCAGTACTTC
>NA|TRBJ1-6|TRBV12-3/TRBV12-4|NA
CASSFSGSSPLHF
TGTGCCAGCAGTTTCTCAGGGAGCTCACCCCTCCACTTT
>NA|TRBJ1-2|TRBV4-3|NA
CASSRDRLLSYGYTF
TGCGCCAGCAGCCGAGACAGACTCCTAAGCTATGGCTACACCTTC
>NA|TRBJ2-7|TRBV13|few
CASSATSGPNGEQYF
TGTGCCAGCAGCGCAACCTCGGGACCAAACGGCGAGCAGTACTTC
>NA|TRBJ2-7|TRBV6-6|few
CASSPSYEQYF
TGTGCCAGCAGTCCTTCCTACGAGCAGTACTTC